This entry lists 26 T cell receptor beta chains sequenced from one sample in a study of shared clonotypes between healthy human individuals. Assay: immunoSEQ multiplex PCR; the TCRdb copy retains only in-frame clones and omits some. Here the sample spans millions of clones, over 90% being singletons. Sequenced input: naive CD4+ T cells from PBMCs. Subset here: CD45RA+ positively selected. The receptors originated from a man aged 18-30 years in good health. Some clones in this sample may be carry-over from other donors' samples.

This clone was detected once. V usage is TRBV4-1 and J usage is TRBJ2-5; D gene uncertain. Per germline, CDR1 MGHRA and CDR2 YSYEKL. The V end was cut by 2 bases, the J end by 2 bases, with 9 bases between. CDR3 length: 14 amino acids. The CDR3 nucleotides are TGCGCCAGCAGCCAAATATACATGCAAGAGACCCAGTACTTC. Encoded protein: CASSQIYMQETQYF.

J is TRBJ1-3 and V is TRBV29-1; 10 bases align to TRBD1. The V segment lost 7 bases and the J segment 0 bases; nucleotides outside the gene matches: 0. Germline CDR1 SQVTM, CDR2 ANQGSEA. The CDR3 consists of 13 residues. CDR3 DNA sequence: TGCAGCGGGACAGGGGGCTCTGGAAACACCATATATTTT. Translated, it gives CSGTGGSGNTIYF.

In this sample, this clone turned up once. V gene TRBV5-4 combines with J gene TRBJ2-7, with 15 bases aligning to TRBD2. The CDR3 loop spans 19 amino acids. Trimming took 0 bases from V and 2 from J; bases not matched to a gene: 9. The germline CDR1 and CDR2 sequences are SGHNT and YYREEE (reference sequence). CDR3 coding DNA: TGTGCCAGCAGCTTGGGGGGACTAGCGGGAGGTCTCCTTACCTACGAGCAGTACTTC. It encodes CASSLGGLAGGLLTYEQYF.

CDR3 region: CASRPDSTDTQYF. In DNA, the CDR3 is TGTGCCAGCAGGCCGGACAGCACAGATACGCAGTATTTT. V and J are TRBV2 and TRBJ2-3; D not certain. The V gene's germline CDR1 is SNHLY and CDR2 FYNNEI. This CDR3 comprises 13 residues. V shed 6 bases and J shed 0 bases, with 7 bases lying between them.

This clone was recorded once. This chain connects TRBV21-1 to TRBJ2-3; the table's D call of TRBD2 was not tested on the DNA. TRBV21-1 is listed as a pseudogene. The CDR3 consists of 17 residues. CDR3 in amino acids: CASSETFELIISDTQYF. In DNA, the CDR3 is TGTGCCAGCAGCGAAACCTTTGAACTTATAATATCAGATACGCAGTATTTT.

The chain joins TRBV21-1 to TRBJ1-5. TRBV21-1 is described as a pseudogene. The CDR3 has 16 amino acids. The CDR3 nucleotides read TGTGCCAGCAGCAAATCTTACGGCGGGGGATATCAGCCCCAGCATTTT. Its translation is CASSKSYGGGYQPQHF.

This chain links TRBV9 with TRBJ2-3, with 7 bases identical to TRBD2. The CDR3 is 14 residues long. Germline lookup yields CDR1 SGDLS and CDR2 YYNGEE. The junction had 9 bases not matched to a gene; V was cut back by 5 bases and J by 6 bases. The CDR3 reads CASSYGRASDTQYF. CDR3 nucleotide sequence: TGTGCCAGCAGTTATGGGAGGGCCTCGGATACGCAGTATTTT.

This CDR3 is CASRDGTGGATDTQYF. CDR3 in DNA: TGCGCCAGCAGAGACGGGACAGGGGGCGCCACAGATACGCAGTATTTT. The chain links TRBV5-1 to TRBJ2-3; TRBD1 matches at 12 bases. CDR3 length: 16 amino acids. CDR1 SGHRS and CDR2 YFSETQ come from the germline V gene. V was clipped by 5 bases and J by 2 bases; unmatched bases: 6.

This clone showed up just once. At the DNA level, this CDR3 is encoded by other sequences in the same sample as well. This chain connects TRBV2 to TRBJ1-2, with 8 bases that match TRBD1. This CDR3 is built from 12 residues. The J segment lost 7 bases and the V segment lost 5 bases, leaving 3 bases of the junction unmatched. Germline loops: CDR1 SNHLY, CDR2 FYNNEI. The CDR3 coding sequence is TGTGCCAGCAGTCGGACAGGGAGTGGCTACACCTTC. This sequence encodes CASSRTGSGYTF.

The chain links TRBV4-1 to TRBJ2-2; 11 bases are a match to TRBD1. Germline CDR1 and CDR2: MGHRA and YSYEKL. CDR3 length equals 16 residues. V dropped 5 bases and J dropped 7; count of bases not matched to a gene: 9. CDR3 nucleotide sequence: TGCGCCAGCAGCTACTGGACAGGGGGCGCCGGCGGGGAGCTGTTTTTT. Its protein product is CASSYWTGGAGGELFF.

This clone appeared a few times. The chain's CDR3 is CSVGDVHSNQPQHF. In DNA form, the CDR3 reads TGCAGCGTCGGGGATGTCCATAGCAATCAGCCCCAGCATTTT. This chain connects TRBV29-1 to TRBJ1-5; D call uncertain. This CDR3 spans 14 amino acids. V lost 6 bases, J lost 0 bases, and 12 bases lay in between. CDR1 and CDR2 from the germline V gene are SQVTM and ANQGSEA.

This chain uses TRBV28 with TRBJ2-5, with D perhaps TRBD1 (5 bases). The end of the DNA aligns better with TRBJ2-7, so the J call may be wrong. Looked up from germline, CDR1 is MDHEN and CDR2 is SYDVKM. This CDR3 contains 16 residues. CDR3 bases: TGTGCCAGCAGTTTCAGTGGGGCCGCCGCCCCCTACGAGCAGTACTTC. Protein sequence: CASSFSGAAAPYEQYF.

The chain is built from TRBV4-2 and TRBJ1-5; 9 bases fit TRBD1. This CDR3 spans 16 amino acids. From germline, CDR1 is LGHNA and CDR2 YNFKEQ. Trimming cost V 4 bases and J 7 bases; bases outside gene matches: 11. The CDR3 loop is CASSPLGQGDQQPQHF. In DNA, the CDR3 is TGTGCCAGCAGCCCGTTGGGACAGGGCGACCAACAGCCCCAGCATTTT.

V is TRBV7-9 and J is TRBJ2-7; D may be TRBD1 or TRBD2 (5 bases each). The V end was cut by 5 bases, the J end by 3 bases, with 17 bases between. Germline lookup yields CDR1 SEHNR and CDR2 FQNEAQ (reference sequence). This CDR3 region has 15 residues. The CDR3: CASSPGTSYLYEQYF. Here the CDR3 DNA reads TGTGCCAGCAGCCCAGGGACCTCTTACCTCTACGAGCAGTACTTC.

This clone was observed once. The genes are TRBV5-1 and TRBJ2-7; D might be TRBD1 (7 bases). CDR3 length: 13 residues. CDR1 and CDR2 from the germline V gene are SGHRS and YFSETQ. V lost 0 bases, J lost 6 bases, and 10 bases lay in between. The CDR3 reads CASSLAGGPEQYF. CDR3 sequence (DNA): TGCGCCAGCAGCTTGGCAGGGGGGCCCGAGCAGTACTTC. Full variable domain (remainder filled in from reference TRBV5-1 and TRBJ2-7): KAGVTQTPRYLIKTRGQQVTLSCSPISGHRSVSWYQQTPGQGLQFLFEYFSETQRNKGNFPGRFSGRQFSNSRSEMNVSTLELGDSALYLCASSLAGGPEQYFGPGTRLTVT.

The genes are TRBV29-1 and TRBJ1-2; no reliable D call. The CDR3 is 11 amino acids. Trimming removed 7 bases at V and 8 bases at J, with 14 bases between. CDR1 and CDR2 from the germline V gene are SQVTM and ANQGSEA. CDR3 loop: CSAPAGAGYTF. CDR3 nucleotide sequence: TGCAGCGCCCCCGCGGGTGCCGGCTACACCTTC.

The V call is TRBV14, the J call TRBJ2-7, with D uncertain. V was pared by 5 bases and J by 3 bases, with 17 bases between. Germline CDR1 is SGHDN and CDR2 is FVKESK. CDR3 length equals 15 residues. This CDR3 reads CASSSPLGPSYEQYF. DNA for the CDR3: TGTGCCAGCAGCTCCCCCCTCGGACCGAGCTACGAGCAGTACTTC.

This clone has only a few counts. The chain is built from TRBV6-5 and TRBJ1-5; no firm D call. This CDR3 comprises 14 residues. V gave up 3 bases and J gave up 2 bases, with 8 bases separating them. Per germline, CDR1 MNHEY and CDR2 SVGAGI. The CDR3, as DNA: TGTGCCAGCAGTTATTCGGTCGGCAATCAGCCCCAGCATTTT. Its protein product is CASSYSVGNQPQHF.

This clone was recorded only once. The gene calls are TRBV10-1 and TRBJ2-1, with a possible D match to TRBD2 (7 bases). Trimming cost V 0 bases and J 3 bases, with 12 bases left between them. From germline, CDR1 is WNHNN and CDR2 SYGVQD (reference sequence). This CDR3 is 16 amino acids long. The CDR3 coding sequence is TGCGCCAGCAGTGAGTCAGGGGGGGGCAACTACAATGAGCAGTTCTTC. It translates to CASSESGGGNYNEQFF.

This clone was counted only a few times. The J gene is TRBJ2-6, the V gene TRBV4-2; 9 bases agree with TRBD1. There are 16 residues in the CDR3. The V gene's germline CDR1 is LGHNA and CDR2 YNFKEQ. The V segment lost 4 bases and the J segment 0 bases; nucleotides outside the gene matches: 1. CDR3 coding DNA: TGTGCCAGCAGCCCGACAGGGGGCTCTGGGGCCAACGTCCTGACTTTC. Residues: CASSPTGGSGANVLTF.

This sequence joins TRBV29-1 and TRBJ1-2; D possibly corresponds to TRBD1 (5 bases). The germline CDR1 and CDR2 sequences are SQVTM and ANQGSEA. This CDR3 spans 14 amino acids. Trimming removed 2 bases from V and 0 bases from J, with 10 bases in between. For the CDR3, the DNA is TGCAGCGTTGAAACAGGAGACCCTAACTATGGCTACACCTTC. It codes for CSVETGDPNYGYTF.

The chain employs TRBV4-2 and TRBJ2-5, with a weak D call TRBD2 (5 bases). Germline V gene lookup returns CDR1 LGHNA and CDR2 YNFKEQ. V shed 1 base and J shed 3 bases, with 12 bases lying between them. The CDR3 runs 15 residues. This CDR3 is CASSQVGEREETQYF. The DNA for the CDR3 is TGTGCCAGCAGCCAAGTGGGCGAGAGGGAAGAGACCCAGTACTTC.

The chain employs TRBV15 and TRBJ2-7, with D perhaps TRBD1 or TRBD2 (5 bases each). V was pared by 3 bases and J by 12 bases, with 15 bases between. This CDR3 has 12 amino acids. CDR1 and CDR2 from the germline V gene are LNHNV and YYDKDF (reference sequence). CDR3 DNA sequence: TGTGCCACCAGCAGGGGGGACGGAGGCCTGTACTTC. Protein product: CATSRGDGGLYF.

The chain links TRBV28 to TRBJ1-5, with 9 bases aligning to TRBD1. J gave up 11 bases and V 6 bases, and 11 bases lay outside the gene matches. CDR1 and CDR2 from the germline V gene are MDHEN and SYDVKM. CDR3 length: 14 amino acids. CDR3 sequence (DNA): TGTGCCAGCAGCCCCGCGGGACAGGGCTTTGCCCAGCATTTT. This sequence encodes CASSPAGQGFAQHF.

The chain is built from TRBV18 and TRBJ1-5; 9 positions agree with TRBD1. Germline V gives CDR1 KGHSH, CDR2 LQKENI. Trimming took 6 bases from V and 4 from J; bases not matched to a gene: 25. The CDR3 is 21 amino acids. The CDR3 region is CASSGGEAGTGTRATNQPQHF. CDR3 DNA sequence: TGTGCCAGCTCGGGGGGAGAAGCGGGGACAGGGACCCGTGCCACGAATCAGCCCCAGCATTTT.

The V call is TRBV9, the J call TRBJ1-2, with D unresolved. V lost 4 bases and J lost 2, with 12 bases in between. The CDR3 has 14 amino acids. The V gene's germline CDR1 is SGDLS and CDR2 YYNGEE. The CDR3 sequence: CASSPRRLNYGYTF. In nucleotides, the CDR3 is TGTGCCAGCAGCCCCCGCCGCCTCAACTATGGCTACACCTTC.